One sample yielded the 21 T cell receptor beta chains listed below, sequenced in a study of shared clonotypes between healthy human individuals. The table came from immunoSEQ multiplex PCR; TCRdb's copy has only in-frame clones and leaves some out. The data contain approximately 440,000 clones, around 77% of them singletons. Specimen: PBMCs. The source of these receptors is a woman between 40 and 55 years old in good health. Some clones in this sample may be carry-over from other donors' samples.

This chain connects TRBV7-3 to TRBJ2-6, with TRBD1 as a possible D gene (6 bases). The germline V and J ends were trimmed by 4 bases and 4 bases, with 14 bases remaining between them. The CDR3 spans 16 residues. Germline V gives CDR1 SGHTA, CDR2 FQGTGA. The CDR3 region is CASSSSGVAGANVLTF. CDR3 coding DNA: TGTGCCAGCAGCTCATCAGGGGTGGCGGGGGCCAACGTCCTGACTTTC.

The rearrangement joins TRBV7-8 to TRBJ2-5, with D uncertain. Germline loops: CDR1 SGHVS, CDR2 FQNEAQ. The CDR3 has 14 residues. V was cut by 5 bases and J by 0 bases, with 10 bases left in between. For the CDR3, the DNA is TGTGCCAGCAGCCGAACAGCAAACCAAGAGACCCAGTACTTC. This translates into CASSRTANQETQYF.

The chain uses TRBV9 and TRBJ2-3; D not certain. CDR3 size: 14 residues. The V end was cut by 0 bases, the J end by 5 bases, with 10 bases between. Germline lookup yields CDR1 SGDLS and CDR2 YYNGEE. CDR3 bases: TGTGCCAGCAGCGTAGTAGGCTCGCGAGATACGCAGTATTTT. Its translation: CASSVVGSRDTQYF.

This chain links TRBV7-3 with TRBJ2-3; D remains unclear. The CDR3 runs to 13 residues. Per germline, CDR1 SGHTA and CDR2 FQGTGA. V lost 6 bases to trimming and J lost 1 base, with 8 bases between them. CDR3 DNA sequence: TGTGCCAGCAGGGCCCCTGGCACAGATACGCAGTATTTT. Protein product: CASRAPGTDTQYF.

This sequence joins TRBV11-1 and TRBJ2-1, with a tentative D call TRBD2 (6 bases). Germline loops: CDR1 SGHAT, CDR2 FQDESV (reference sequence). This CDR3 is built from 14 residues. With 8 bases removed from V and 10 bases from J, the gap between germline ends came to 21 bases. Here the CDR3 reads CASYGGSGDMEQFF. CDR3 bases: TGTGCCAGCTACGGGGGTAGCGGTGATATGGAGCAGTTCTTC.

The rearrangement joins TRBV11-2 to TRBJ2-3; D might be TRBD2 (6 bases). Germline V gives CDR1 SGHAT, CDR2 FQNNGV. The V end lost 5 bases, the J end lost 9 bases, and 18 bases lay between the germline ends. This CDR3 spans 14 amino acids. The CDR3 sequence is CASSPRSGGATQYF. CDR3 DNA: TGTGCCAGCAGCCCCAGATCTGGCGGGGCGACGCAGTATTTT.

This clone was recorded a few times. This chain connects TRBV27 to TRBJ2-7, with 9 positions matching TRBD1. Germline lookup yields CDR1 MNHEY and CDR2 SMNVEV (reference sequence). The CDR3 loop spans 14 amino acids. V lost 2 bases and J lost 4; bases outside the gene matches: 3. The CDR3 protein is CASSLNRGQYEQYF. The CDR3 DNA follows: TGTGCCAGCAGTTTAAACAGGGGGCAATACGAGCAGTACTTC.

V and J are TRBV9 and TRBJ2-2; 9 bases match TRBD2. CDR1 is SGDLS and CDR2 is YYNGEE in the germline V gene. V was pared by 2 bases and J by 6 bases, with 5 bases of the junction left unmatched. CDR3 length: 15 amino acids. The CDR3 DNA reads as TGTGCCAGCAGCGTGGCGGGAGGGCTTGCCGGGGAGCTGTTTTTT. This translates into CASSVAGGLAGELFF.

The J gene is TRBJ2-1, the V gene TRBV7-2; no clear D gene. The germline gives CDR1 SGHTA, CDR2 FQGNSA. The CDR3 contains 13 residues. V gave up 2 bases and J gave up 10 bases, with 12 bases separating them. The CDR3 nucleotides are TGTGCCAGCAGCTTAAGGATGGGCTCGGAGCAGTTCTTC. Residues: CASSLRMGSEQFF.

This clone has only one observation. The chain couples TRBV19 to TRBJ2-5, with 9 nucleotides matching TRBD1. Trimming cost V 5 bases and J 5 bases; bases outside gene matches: 3. Germline values: CDR1 LNHDA, CDR2 SQIVND (reference sequence). This CDR3 is 13 amino acids long. The CDR3 protein is CASSLDRGETQYF. Written as DNA, the CDR3 is TGTGCCAGTAGTCTTGACAGGGGGGAGACCCAGTACTTC.

A note on this clone: A read error is the likely source, as a far larger clone sits one nucleotide away. The sample carries other DNA sequences with the same CDR3. V usage is TRBV4-2 and J usage is TRBJ2-7, with 9 bases matching TRBD1. The CDR3 has 15 amino acids. CDR1 is LGHNA and CDR2 is YNFKEQ in the germline V gene. J lost 4 bases, V lost 0 bases, and 4 bases had no gene match. The CDR3 nucleotides read TGTGCCAGCAGCCAAGAAGGAGGACAGGGGTACGAGCAGTACTTC. Translating gives CASSQEGGQGYEQYF.

The V gene is TRBV5-1, the J gene TRBJ2-7; TRBD1 matches at 9 bases. The CDR3 runs 15 residues. CDR1 is SGHRS, CDR2 YFSETQ, per germline. V lost 0 bases and J lost 2; bases outside the gene matches: 3. As DNA, the CDR3 is TGCGCCAGCAGCTTGGGACAGGGGGGAACCTACGAGCAGTACTTC. It yields the protein CASSLGQGGTYEQYF.

The genes are TRBV29-1 and TRBJ2-1, with 8 positions matching TRBD2. This CDR3 is built from 12 residues. The V gene's germline CDR1 is SQVTM and CDR2 ANQGSEA. The V segment lost 6 bases and the J segment 4 bases; nucleotides outside the gene matches: 2. For the CDR3, the DNA is TGCAGCGTAGCGGGAGCTTACAATGAGCAGTTCTTC. Its protein product is CSVAGAYNEQFF.

A remark on this clone: This sequence is one base from a far larger clone and is likely a read error. This sequence joins TRBV7-2 and TRBJ1-5; D call uncertain. The CDR3 is 15 residues long. Germline V lookup: CDR1 SGHTA, CDR2 FQGNSA. V lost 5 bases, J lost 0 bases, and 11 bases lay in between. CDR3 residues: CASSRPANSNQPQHF. In nucleotides, the CDR3 is TGTGCCAGCAGCCGTCCGGCCAATAGCAATCAGCCCCAGCATTTT.

This clone was observed many times. The V gene is TRBV7-2, the J gene TRBJ2-7, with D tentatively TRBD1 (6 bases). The germline CDR1 and CDR2 sequences are SGHTA and FQGNSA. V lost 5 bases to trimming and J lost 3 bases, with 14 bases between them. This CDR3 comprises 14 residues. The CDR3 here is CASSPRDTNYEQYF. As DNA, the CDR3 is TGTGCCAGCAGCCCACGGGACACAAACTACGAGCAGTACTTC.

The V call is TRBV5-1, the J call TRBJ2-5, with 8 bases fitting TRBD2. CDR1 is SGHRS and CDR2 is YFSETQ in the germline V gene. J lost 2 bases, V lost 2 bases, and 5 bases had no gene match. This CDR3 comprises 15 residues. The CDR3 spells CASSLGSGVQETQYF. CDR3 nucleotides: TGCGCCAGCAGCTTAGGTAGCGGGGTTCAAGAGACCCAGTACTTC.

About this clone: The junction and the germline gene differ at one end; a read error may be behind it. V gene TRBV6-5 combines with J gene TRBJ2-6; 7 bases line up with TRBD1. The CDR3 has 15 amino acids. Germline values: CDR1 MNHEY, CDR2 SVGAGI. CDR3 protein: CAGSSGQSGANVLTF. The CDR3 DNA is TGTGCCGGCAGTTCGGGACAGTCTGGGGCCAACGTCCTGACTTTC.

The table lists this clone with a count of one. This sequence joins TRBV18 and TRBJ2-2; TRBD2 aligns across 9 bases. The germline V gene encodes CDR1 KGHSH and CDR2 LQKENI. Trimming removed 1 base from V and 4 bases from J; junction bases left unmatched: 13. The CDR3 loop spans 19 amino acids. CDR3 nucleotide sequence: TGTGCCAGCTCACCACGTGTCCGTAGCGGGAGAGAGGGCACCGGGGAGCTGTTTTTT. Protein: CASSPRVRSGREGTGELFF.

Points on this clone: A read error is the likely source, as a far larger clone sits one nucleotide away. The V and J genes are TRBV28 and TRBJ2-7; D unclear. The CDR3 length is 12 residues. From germline, CDR1 is MDHEN and CDR2 SYDVKM. As DNA, the CDR3 is TGTGCCAGCGTTGAGAGCTCCTACGGGCAGTACTTC. Encoded protein: CASVESSYGQYF.

J is TRBJ2-7 and V is TRBV28; TRBD2 matches at 9 bases. Germline CDR1 MDHEN, CDR2 SYDVKM. This CDR3 is built from 13 residues. V trimming: 7 bases; J trimming: 7 bases; junction bases outside the gene matches: 8. CDR3 protein: CASTKGLAREQYF. As DNA, the CDR3 is TGTGCCAGCACCAAAGGACTAGCGAGGGAGCAGTACTTC.

CDR3: CSVRTSGDQETQYF. The CDR3 nucleotides read TGCAGCGTGCGGACTAGCGGAGACCAAGAGACCCAGTACTTC. The chain uses TRBV29-1 and TRBJ2-5; 10 nucleotides align to TRBD2. The trim removed 6 bases at V and 0 bases at J, leaving 4 bases unmatched. CDR3 length: 14 residues. The V gene's germline CDR1 is SQVTM and CDR2 ANQGSEA.